This T cell receptor beta chain comes out of a study of CD8 T cells in Susac syndrome (dated 2019 in TCRdb). At the level of the whole study: Whether CD8+ T cell activation and differentiation in Susac syndrome was antigen driven was tested using repertoire sequencing. CD8+ T cell repertoire clonality was compared between fewer than 13 healthy donors, some 14 Susac syndrome patients and roughly 15 multiple sclerosis patients. The paper as a whole reports these results and caveats: The number of individuals in the TCR sequencing and HLA analysis was recognized as being relatively small.

RNA was extracted using the RNeasy kit, and about 0.45 to 1 ug of the RNA was reverse transcribed with random hexamers. TCR beta CDR3 regions were amplified with the immunoSEQ multiplex PCR assay covering 54 Vbeta and 13 Jbeta segments. To correct PCR amplification bias, a synthetic template baseline was used for both primer optimization and computational correction. As for how the authors treated the data: Only productive sequences were kept, with reads annotated to V, D and J genes according to IMGT and analyzed in immunoSEQ Analyzer. Clonality was computed as one minus Shannon entropy normalized by log2 of the number of productive unique sequences. For each patient and control, public and private clones were evaluated within the 100 most prevalent clones. Clones were defined as Susac-specific if absent from the healthy and MS cohorts, from approximately 1,100 published viral clones and from other ImmuneACCESS disease sequences. The public reads were run again by TCRdb, first through fastp at Q25 and then through MiXCR, and only productive beta chains were kept. Records with the same CDR3 protein are collapsed into one entry carrying the most frequent genes and DNA. Here the V and J calls rest on TCRdb's processing, not on the authors' analysis. This sample has about 300,000 distinct CDR3 sequences in its table, and approximately 91% of those were observed once. Together, the top ten hold approximately 0.18% of the sample.

Peripheral blood CD8+ and CD4+ T cells from healthy donors, Susac syndrome patients and multiple sclerosis patients were profiled using high-throughput TCR beta sequencing. The multiple sclerosis controls were treatment-naive patients whose relapsing-remitting disease, either stable or active, fulfilled the revised McDonald criteria. Bulk CD8+ and CD4+ T cells were purified by magnetic negative isolation, while CD8+ TEMRA cells were enriched using FACS. Blood was collected in EDTA tubes and processed within 24 hours, with PBMCs isolated through density gradient centrifugation. PBMCs intended for TCR sequencing were cryopreserved in liquid nitrogen and thawed later in a water bath at 37 degrees C. The sorted or isolated CD4+, CD8+ and CD8+ TEMRA cells reached a purity of at least 90%. This clonotype occurred once. Its cognate antigen has yet to be identified. One base away there is no much larger clone; base qualities are not given. Just one read gives weak support.

The V and J ends are trimmed by 6 bases and 5 bases, leaving 22 bases between them. From a lookup of the germline V gene (reference sequence), CDR1 and CDR2 are LNHDA and SQIVND. The CDR3 has 16 amino acids, counting the end cysteine and phenylalanine. Kept here is only the CDR3 DNA, which spans 48 bases and is read in frame from base 1. Sequences were obtained from CD8+ T cells from PBMCs. The TCR was taken from a human donor with multiple sclerosis. Recombination joined TRBV19 with TRBJ2-5, with the D gene not clear enough to name. In nucleotide form, the sequence is TGTGCCAGTAGCAAAATTGGGTCCCATGAAGAGGAGACCCAGTACTTC. The encoded protein is CASSKIGSHEEETQYF.